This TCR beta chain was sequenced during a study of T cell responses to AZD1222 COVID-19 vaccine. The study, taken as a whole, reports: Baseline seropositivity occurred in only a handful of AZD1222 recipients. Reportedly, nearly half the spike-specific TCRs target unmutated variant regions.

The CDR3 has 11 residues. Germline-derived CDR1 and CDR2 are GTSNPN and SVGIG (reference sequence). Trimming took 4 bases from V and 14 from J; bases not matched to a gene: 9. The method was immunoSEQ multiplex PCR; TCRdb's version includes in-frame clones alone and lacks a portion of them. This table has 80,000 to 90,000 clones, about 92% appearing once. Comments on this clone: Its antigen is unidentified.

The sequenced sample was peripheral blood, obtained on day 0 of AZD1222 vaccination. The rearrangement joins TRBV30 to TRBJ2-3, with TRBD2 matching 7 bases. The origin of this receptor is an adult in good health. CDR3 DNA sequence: TGTGCCTGGAAGAGCGGGAAGCAACCGTATTTT. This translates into CAWKSGKQPYF. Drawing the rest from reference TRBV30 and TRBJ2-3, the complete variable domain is SQTIHQWPATLVQPVGSPLSLECTVEGTSNPNLYWYRQAAGRGLQLLFYSVGIGQISSEVPQNLSASRPQDRQFILSSKKLLLSDSGFYLCAWKSGKQPYFGPGTRLTVL.